This T cell receptor (beta chain) was obtained from a study of cytomegalovirus exposure and HLA in healthy donors. Primers included in the PCR were 60 Vbeta and 13 Jbeta primers. Authors' processing steps: There were some 87 million unique TCR beta chains by a later count, and approximately 11 million of them were shared. Sequenced by immunoSEQ multiplex PCR; TCRdb stores in-frame clones only, minus some. The V and J calls and the clone size are those of that table, but D and trimming were determined from the DNA. The top ten clones hold roughly 1.5% of a sample with about 130,000 clones, 65% to 80% of them seen once. Losses at the gene ends were 5 bases for V and 8 bases for J; bases not matched to a gene: 7. Germline V CDR1 and CDR2: MNHEY, SVGAGI. CDR3 length: 14 amino acids. In its sample, this clone was seen a few times.

The J gene is TRBJ2-1, the V gene TRBV6-5; 9 bases are shared with TRBD1. The origin of this receptor is a woman aged 18-29 years in good health and CMV-seronegative. Sequenced material: PBMCs. The CDR3 nucleotides are TGTGCCAGCAGTGCACACAGGGGGCGGTATGAGCAGTTCTTC. This codes for CASSAHRGRYEQFF.